This T cell receptor beta chain came from a study of T cell repertoires in ileal Crohn's disease. Study-wide background: Every patient was operated on for stricturing (about 60%) or penetrating (approximately 39%) complications. Findings and caveats of the study: All patients with clonality above 26.8% had endoscopic recurrence. Compared with non-smokers, active smokers at surgery showed more clonal expansions. High-frequency clones were more common in sorted CD8 than CD4 cells.

This CDR3 comprises 15 residues. CDR1 and CDR2 from the germline V gene are SGHVS and FQNEAQ. V trimming: 5 bases; J trimming: 7 bases; junction bases outside the gene matches: 8. Turning to this clone: Its antigen remains unidentified.

Generated by immunoSEQ multiplex PCR, the TCRdb table keeps only in-frame clones and is missing some. The sample includes roughly 15,000 clones, roughly 83% seen only once; the top ten take 9% to 12%. The source is an adult with Crohn's disease. V is TRBV7-8 and J is TRBJ1-4; 9 bases agree with TRBD1. The sequenced sample consisted of ileal tissue. The CDR3 here is CASSVGQGMGEKLFF. CDR3 sequence (DNA): TGTGCCAGCAGCGTAGGACAGGGGATGGGTGAAAAACTGTTTTTT.